The entry below describes one TCR beta chain. Its binding antigen is unknown. The junction and the germline gene differ at one end; a read error may be behind it. Using the deep immunoSEQ assay, multiplex PCR amplified TCR CDR3 regions from genomic DNA. Extracted genomic DNA from each cell subset was spread evenly across all wells of several immunoSEQ 96-well plates, with each plate serving as a replicate. For unsorted PBMC, about 300 ng genomic DNA, equal to 25,000 to 35,000 T cell genomes, was loaded into each replicate PCR. Ten immunoSEQ deep assay plates were used to sequence unsorted PBMC genomic DNA. Purified libraries were measured with a Qubit 3.0 fluorometer, size-checked on a Bioanalyzer 2100, and measured again with the KAPA Library Quantification kit. Every immunoSEQ 96-well plate was sequenced on a separate single-read 150-cycle Illumina NextSeq 550 flow cell. On the authors' methods: Because the immunoSEQ output held only junctional sequences and lacked quality scores, the filtering could not match the filtering applied to full-length reads. Sequences were annotated with PyIR, a Python wrapper for IgBLAST v1.9, using IMGT germline references to assign V/J genes and CDR3. Reads with weak V/J assignments (E-value above 1e-6), missing CDR3, stop codons, out-of-frame junctions, or ambiguous translated residues were removed. V3J clonotypes were defined by identical inferred V gene, J gene, and CDR3 amino acid sequence. Percentage overlap between repertoires was computed as shared unique clonotypes divided by the size of the smaller repertoire. Three approaches were used to assess repertoire richness: RTK rarefaction, the Chao1 estimator, and Recon v2.1 estimates of unobserved clonotypes. TCRdb took over this immuneACCESS table, retaining in-frame rearrangements with V and J assigned. Such tables are incomplete; in checked studies, under half of the missing clones stem from an unresolved V gene, and the remainder is unexplained. Clone size and V and J calls were adopted from that table, with D and trimming inferred from the DNA. This sample comprises some 92,000 clones, about 45% of them detected only once. Around 15% of the sample comes from the top ten.

The record originates from a study of shared clonotypes between healthy human individuals (dated by TCRdb to 2020 to 2021). Looking at the study overall: The cohort included a few men and a couple of women between 18 and 49 years of age. Leukapheresis yielded between about 0.8 and 9.5 billion PBMCs per donor. Blood TCR repertoires of five healthy adults were deeply sequenced to estimate repertoire size and the extent of clonotype sharing between individuals. Different laboratories and diverse techniques were used to prepare libraries and sequence TCR repertoires, to increase sequencing depth and limit assay-specific biases. The investigation overall reported the following: Sampling was restricted to blood, and TCR repertoires in tissue are likely to differ from TCR repertoires in blood. The genetic and exposure-history diversity represented was limited by the small number of donors. Pairwise subsampling led to the expectation that sequencing depth would affect the degree of clonotype sharing among donors.

Including cysteine and phenylalanine, the CDR3 has 14 amino acids. The retained sequence is limited to the CDR3, 42 bases, with the frame set at the first base. Based on the germline V gene (reference sequence), the CDR1 and CDR2 sequences are LNHDA and SQIVND. The donors were healthy, HIV-negative adults with no recently reported acute infections or vaccinations. Only Caucasian adults living in Nashville, Tennessee, USA were represented among the donors. For unsorted samples, 90 million or so PBMCs were counted, and genomic DNA was extracted using the QIAamp DNA Blood Mini kit. After blood collection by leukapheresis, PBMCs were isolated using Ficoll-Histopaque density gradient centrifugation and then cryopreserved in the vapor phase of liquid nitrogen.

The sample comprised PBMCs. The sequence was obtained from a middle-aged woman in good health. Some clones in this sample may be carry-over from other donors' samples. Recombination linked TRBV19 to TRBJ1-2; 10 central bases correspond to TRBD1. The DNA reads as follows: TGTGCCAGCCGACAGGGGGCTGGGAACTATGGCCACACCTTC. The resulting protein is CASRQGAGNYGHTF.